The 19 T cell receptor beta chains below come from one sample, sequenced in a study of beta chain features in type 1 diabetes. TCRB transcripts that were expressed got sequenced, as all of the isolated RNA had been reverse transcribed. The repertoire was sequenced with immunoSEQ multiplex PCR; TCRdb's copy has only in-frame clones and lacks some. The repertoire includes under 200,000 clones, about 8.1% of them detected once, and 0.55% to 0.75% sits in the top ten. Specimen: central memory CD4+ T cells from blood. These receptors came from a man younger than 30 in good health.

The chain has TRBV11-2 and TRBJ2-4; maybe TRBD1 (6 bases). Germline lookup yields CDR1 SGHAT and CDR2 FQNNGV. The CDR3 covers 19 residues. Trimming took off 5 bases at V and 0 bases at J, with 23 bases between the two ends. The CDR3 region is CASSPQSLTGPLAKNIQYF. For the CDR3, the DNA is TGTGCCAGCAGCCCGCAAAGTCTAACAGGGCCGTTAGCCAAAAACATTCAGTACTTC.

The chain joins TRBV28 to TRBJ2-1; a weak D match, TRBD1 (6 bases). Trimming removed 5 bases at V and 4 bases at J, with 12 bases between. This CDR3 has 14 residues. CDR1 is MDHEN, CDR2 SYDVKM, per germline. The CDR3 DNA is TGTGCCAGCAGTCCACAGGGCACGTACAATGAGCAGTTCTTC. It codes for CASSPQGTYNEQFF.

This chain uses TRBV28 with TRBJ2-7; unclear D gene. V lost 4 bases and J lost 11, with 9 bases in between. The germline CDR1 and CDR2 sequences are MDHEN and SYDVKM. CDR3 length equals 10 residues. The CDR3 nucleotides are TGTGCCAGCAGTTCAGTAACCGAGTACTTC. It codes for CASSSVTEYF.

This clone was observed at least ten times. This chain links TRBV2 with TRBJ2-3; possible D gene TRBD2, 6 bases. Germline V lookup: CDR1 SNHLY, CDR2 FYNNEI. The V and J ends lost 4 bases and 6 bases respectively, with 8 bases between them. The CDR3 is 12 residues long. CDR3 protein: CASSVRGDTQYF. CDR3 DNA: TGTGCCAGCAGTGTACGGGGGGATACGCAGTATTTT.

This clone was counted between two and nine times. The chain carries TRBV18 and TRBJ2-7; TRBD2 aligns across 13 bases. In germline, CDR1 is KGHSH, CDR2 LQKENI. The CDR3 runs 14 residues. Trimming at V came to 4 bases and at J to 5 bases, leaving 2 bases not matched to a gene. CDR3 coding DNA: TGTGCCAGCTCACGGACTAGCGGGAGTAACGAGCAGTACTTC. It encodes CASSRTSGSNEQYF.

This chain uses TRBV5-1 with TRBJ2-1; a weak D match, TRBD1 (6 bases). With 4 bases removed from V and 0 bases from J, the gap between germline ends came to 26 bases. Germline V gene lookup returns CDR1 SGHRS and CDR2 YFSETQ. The CDR3 covers 20 residues. CDR3 DNA sequence: TGCGCCAGCAGCGTTAGACTCATACTCGCCGGACAGAGCTCCTACAATGAGCAGTTCTTC. It yields the protein CASSVRLILAGQSSYNEQFF.

This clone was seen more than once but under ten times. The rearrangement joins TRBV28 to TRBJ1-5; tentative D call: TRBD1 (6 bases). V dropped 3 bases and J dropped 7 bases, with 13 bases sitting between them. Germline V gene data show CDR1 as MDHEN and CDR2 as SYDVKM. This CDR3 comprises 14 residues. The CDR3, as DNA: TGTGCCAGCAGTTTGGTGGGGGCTAGGCAGCCCCAGCATTTT. As protein: CASSLVGARQPQHF. The full variable domain, with the rest looked up from reference TRBV28 and TRBJ1-5, is DVKVTQSSRYLVKRTGEKVFLECVQDMDHENMFWYRQDPGLGLRLIYFSYDVKMKEKGDIPEGYSVSREKKERFSLILESASTNQTSMYLCASSLVGARQPQHFGDGTRLSIL.

This clone was recorded at least ten times. This rearrangement joins TRBV7-2 to TRBJ2-7, with a weak D call TRBD2 (6 bases). V lost 5 bases, J lost 2 bases, and 13 bases lay in between. The CDR3 is 14 residues long. Germline CDR1 and CDR2: SGHTA and FQGNSA. The CDR3 is CASSVGGQTYEQYF. DNA for the CDR3: TGTGCCAGCAGCGTAGGAGGGCAAACCTACGAGCAGTACTTC.

J is TRBJ2-3 and V is TRBV7-2; TRBD1 matches at 7 bases. This CDR3 has 12 amino acids. The V gene end was trimmed by 8 bases and the J gene end by 3 bases; junction bases not matched to a gene: 2. Germline assignment: CDR1 SGHTA and CDR2 FQGNSA. The CDR3 is CASRQGTDTQYF. The DNA of the CDR3 is TGTGCCAGCCGACAGGGAACAGATACGCAGTATTTT.

The rearrangement joins TRBV7-8 to TRBJ2-6, with 9 bases that match TRBD2. V was clipped by 7 bases and J by 2 bases; unmatched bases: 6. Germline V gene sequence: CDR1 SGHVS, CDR2 FQNEAQ. This CDR3 region has 16 residues. The CDR3 sequence: CASKPGGRAGANVLTF. DNA of the CDR3: TGTGCCAGCAAACCCGGCGGGAGGGCTGGGGCCAACGTCCTGACTTTC.

This chain connects TRBV29-1 to TRBJ1-1, with 8 bases aligning to TRBD1. V was pared by 7 bases and J by 7 bases, with 11 bases of the junction left unmatched. The germline V gene has CDR1 SQVTM and CDR2 ANQGSEA. This CDR3 contains 13 residues. The CDR3 protein is CSGLLTGEGEAFF. The CDR3 nucleotides read TGCAGCGGCCTTTTGACAGGGGAAGGTGAAGCTTTCTTT.

In its sample, this clone was seen a few times. The chain recombines TRBV28 with TRBJ2-2, with 7 bases lining up with TRBD2. Germline V CDR1 and CDR2: MDHEN, SYDVKM. V was pared by 5 bases and J by 6 bases, with 15 bases of the junction left unmatched. The length of the CDR3 is 17 residues. DNA of the CDR3: TGTGCCAGCAGTCCCCCCCCGTGGGAGGGCCGACCCGGGGAGCTGTTTTTT. It translates to CASSPPPWEGRPGELFF. Drawing the rest from reference TRBV28 and TRBJ2-2, the complete variable domain is DVKVTQSSRYLVKRTGEKVFLECVQDMDHENMFWYRQDPGLGLRLIYFSYDVKMKEKGDIPEGYSVSREKKERFSLILESASTNQTSMYLCASSPPPWEGRPGELFFGEGSRLTVL.

This clone came up a few times. This chain links TRBV2 with TRBJ1-2, with 7 bases fitting TRBD1. Germline CDR1 is SNHLY and CDR2 is FYNNEI. The CDR3 contains 15 residues. J lost 8 bases, V lost 6 bases, and 15 bases had no gene match. This CDR3 reads CASSTDRDGIGGYTF. As DNA, the CDR3 is TGTGCCAGCAGCACTGACAGGGATGGTATCGGAGGCTACACCTTC.

The rearrangement uses TRBV15 and TRBJ2-7, with 7 bases aligning to TRBD2. From germline, CDR1 is LNHNV and CDR2 YYDKDF (reference sequence). The CDR3 totals 14 residues. V lost 7 bases, J lost 3 bases, and 9 bases stayed unmatched. This chain's CDR3 is CATKSGEGRYEQYF. The CDR3 coding sequence is TGTGCCACCAAAAGCGGGGAGGGCCGCTACGAGCAGTACTTC.

The chain joins TRBV7-3 to TRBJ2-5; 7 positions agree with TRBD2. The germline V gene encodes CDR1 SGHTA and CDR2 FQGTGA. After removal of 3 bases from V and 2 bases from J, the junction contained 6 bases not matched to a gene. The CDR3 totals 15 residues. The CDR3 protein is CASSFGPSGQETQYF. DNA of the CDR3: TGTGCCAGCAGCTTTGGGCCTAGCGGACAAGAGACCCAGTACTTC.

This clone was counted between two and nine times. The chain combines TRBV4-2 with TRBJ2-5, with D tentatively TRBD2 (7 bases). This CDR3 contains 19 residues. The ends were cut back, 4 bases at V and 0 bases at J, with 24 bases in the middle. The V gene's germline CDR1 is LGHNA and CDR2 YNFKEQ. In nucleotides, the CDR3 is TGTGCCAGCAGCCTCAAGGGGGGGACTACCGGGACAAACCAAGAGACCCAGTACTTC. This encodes CASSLKGGTTGTNQETQYF.

This clone was detected only a few times. V gene TRBV5-4 combines with J gene TRBJ1-2, with a possible D match to TRBD1 (6 bases). The V gene's germline CDR1 is SGHNT and CDR2 YYREEE (reference sequence). The ends were cut back, 4 bases at V and 5 bases at J, with 18 bases in the middle. The CDR3 consists of 15 residues. The DNA of the CDR3 is TGTGCCAGCAGCCTATGGGACACCCGTTCTTATGGCTACACCTTC. Translation gives CASSLWDTRSYGYTF.

This clone appeared a few times. The V and J genes are TRBV27 and TRBJ1-5, with D uncertain. Trimming removed 5 bases from V and 3 bases from J, with 8 bases in between. The CDR3 has 13 amino acids. Germline V lookup: CDR1 MNHEY, CDR2 SMNVEV (reference sequence). The CDR3 sequence is CASSRVDNQPQHF. In DNA, the CDR3 is TGTGCCAGCAGTCGGGTGGACAATCAGCCCCAGCATTTT.

This clone occurred a few times. CDR3 sequence: CSASGTGEFF. The CDR3 DNA follows: TGCAGTGCTTCCGGGACAGGGGAGTTCTTC. The chain joins TRBV20-1 to TRBJ2-1; 10 bases agree with TRBD1. Per the germline V gene, CDR1 is DFQATT and CDR2 is SNEGSKA (reference sequence). After removal of 5 bases from V and 14 bases from J, the junction contained 3 bases not matched to a gene. The CDR3 spans 10 residues.